The T cell receptor (beta chain) described here comes from a study of blood T cell repertoires in COVID-19. Study overall: The study drew acute and convalescent COVID-19 samples from the United States, Italy and Spain. Sample material is recorded as cDNA or gDNA derived from T cells, B-cell-depleted T cells, or PBMCs.

This CDR3 has 16 residues. Germline V lookup: CDR1 SNHLY, CDR2 FYNNEI. Germline trimming cut 3 bases from V and 6 bases from J; bases unmatched to any gene: 10. Authors' analysis steps: By means of reference gene primer amplification, nucleated cell counts were estimated. Profiled with immunoSEQ multiplex PCR; TCRdb holds only in-frame clones, not every one. That table supplies the V and J calls and clone size; D and trimming were determined from the DNA. The sample contains some 130,000 clones, roughly four fifths of which appear only once. Sequenced material: peripheral blood. The receptor's source is an elderly man with acute or convalescent COVID-19. The chain has TRBV2 and TRBJ2-7, with 11 bases lining up with TRBD1. DNA for the CDR3: TGTGCCAGCAGTGACCCCGGGACAGGGGGAATCGGCGAGCAGTACTTC. Amino acids: CASSDPGTGGIGEQYF.